One and the same sample provided the 2 T cell receptor beta chains below, sequenced in a study of response to subunit inactivated influenza vaccine. MiXCR, run by TCRdb on the RT-PCR reads, gives a single entry per CDR3 protein. The sample shows hundreds of thousands of distinct CDR3 sequences, approximately 11% of them seen only once. In addition, the sample was reused for a study of T cells expressing NK-cell markers. From that paper: The TCR beta cDNA came from 5'RACE template switching with UMIs.

The sample consisted of PBMCs from blood, taken on the day of vaccination. These receptors were obtained from a man in his forties or fifties who received an inactivated influenza vaccine.

This clonotype was observed a handful of times. This chain connects TRBV5-1 to TRBJ1-4; TRBD1 aligns across 7 bases. Germline V gives CDR1 SGHRS, CDR2 YFSETQ. V gave up 4 bases and J gave up 0 bases; unmatched junction bases: 6. This CDR3 region has 16 residues. The CDR3 protein is CASSSGRGTTNEKLFF. The CDR3 DNA reads as TGCGCCAGCAGCAGTGGCAGGGGGACAACTAATGAAAAACTGTTTTTT.

In its sample, this clonotype was seen many times. V usage is TRBV7-3 and J usage is TRBJ2-3; D remains ambiguous. Germline V gene sequence: CDR1 SGHTA, CDR2 FQGTGA. Trimming pared 6 bases from V and 2 bases from J, leaving 9 bases between. This CDR3 region has 13 residues. CDR3 protein: CASSLGPTDTQYF. Here the CDR3 DNA reads TGTGCCAGCAGTTTGGGCCCCACAGATACGCAGTATTTT.